The TCR beta chain under discussion was sequenced for a study of T-cell memory formation after mild COVID-19. Study observations and caveats: Pre-infection memory showed some responding clones, and this suggested that cross-reactive memory joined.

The V gene's germline CDR1 is SGHTA and CDR2 FQGTGA. Trimming cost V 5 bases and J 5 bases, with 15 bases left between them. The length of the CDR3 is 14 residues. A note on this clonotype: Its antigen is still unknown.

In TCRdb, the 5' RACE reads were re-called with MiXCR into one record per CDR3 protein. In the table there are roughly 250,000 distinct CDR3 sequences, less than 20% of which are singletons. The chain has TRBV7-3 and TRBJ1-1, with a possible D match to TRBD1 (5 bases). The TCR originated in a man aged 18-30 years who had mild COVID-19 (a few samples of this study predate the infection). Cell type and time point are not known. Sequencing input: PBMCs or a T cell subset sorted from them (not recorded which). The CDR3: CASSRGSRVTEAFF. The CDR3 nucleotides are TGTGCCAGCAGCCGGGGGTCCAGGGTTACTGAAGCTTTCTTT.